Following are 14 T cell receptor beta chains from one sample sequenced in a study of cytomegalovirus exposure and HLA in healthy donors. Data came from immunoSEQ multiplex PCR; TCRdb stores just in-frame clones and leaves some out. This sample has about 160,000 clones, with 75% to 95% found just once. Sequencing was carried out using PBMCs. The receptors here all came from a woman in her late teens or twenties in good health and CMV-seropositive.

This chain connects TRBV11-2 to TRBJ1-1, with TRBD1 matching over 8 bases. The CDR3 has 14 amino acids. V gave up 5 bases and J gave up 1 base; unmatched junction bases: 3. Germline V lookup: CDR1 SGHAT, CDR2 FQNNGV. The CDR3 protein is CASSGQGQNTEAFF. The CDR3 DNA reads as TGTGCCAGCAGCGGACAGGGACAGAACACTGAAGCTTTCTTT. The variable domain in full, completed from reference TRBV11-2 and TRBJ1-1, reads EAGVAQSPRYKIIEKRQSVAFWCNPISGHATLYWYQQILGQGPKLLIQFQNNGVVDDSQLPKDRFSAERLKGVDSTLKIQPAKLEDSAVYLCASSGQGQNTEAFFGQGTRLTVV.

J is TRBJ1-2 and V is TRBV29-1; no clear D gene. V was pared by 2 bases and J by 4 bases, with 11 bases between. CDR1 and CDR2 (germline): SQVTM, ANQGSEA. The CDR3 loop spans 13 amino acids. The CDR3 DNA sequence: TGCAGCGTTGAACCGGGGTCCCTCTATGGCTACACCTTC. It translates to CSVEPGSLYGYTF. The full variable domain, completed using reference TRBV29-1 and TRBJ1-2, is SAVISQKPSRDICQRGTSLTIQCQVDSQVTMMFWYRQQPGQSLTLIATANQGSEATYESGFVIDKFPISRPNLTFSTLTVSNMSPEDSSIYLCSVEPGSLYGYTFGSGTRLTVV.

V and J are TRBV27 and TRBJ2-2; tentative D call: TRBD2 (5 bases). Trimming stripped 0 bases from V and 1 base from J, with 12 bases between. The CDR3 contains 17 residues. Germline-derived CDR1 and CDR2 are MNHEY and SMNVEV (reference sequence). CDR3 in amino acids: CASSLSSGTLNTGELFF. Here the CDR3 DNA reads TGTGCCAGCAGTTTATCCAGCGGAACCTTGAACACCGGGGAGCTGTTTTTT.

V and J are TRBV6-6 and TRBJ2-4; weak D call: TRBD1 (5 bases). Germline V lookup: CDR1 MNHNY, CDR2 SVGAGI (reference sequence). This CDR3 contains 15 residues. V lost 5 bases and J lost 0, with 11 bases in between. For the CDR3, the DNA is TGTGCCAGCAGTGGGGCGGTCCGAGCCAAAAACATTCAGTACTTC. It encodes CASSGAVRAKNIQYF.

The rearrangement links TRBV30 to TRBJ2-3, with D perhaps matching TRBD1 (6 bases). Trimming left V 2 bases short and J 1 base short, with 10 bases between. This CDR3 comprises 14 residues. Looked up from germline, CDR1 is GTSNPN and CDR2 is SVGIG (reference sequence). CDR3 DNA sequence: TGTGCCTGGAGTCTTAACAGGGGCACAGATACGCAGTATTTT. It encodes CAWSLNRGTDTQYF.

The chain links TRBV7-6 to TRBJ2-7, with 9 bases fitting TRBD1. Germline V gene data show CDR1 as SGHVS and CDR2 as FNYEAQ. V trimming: 3 bases; J trimming: 5 bases; junction bases outside the gene matches: 5. CDR3 size: 14 residues. CDR3 residues: CASSLGQGENEQYF. The CDR3 DNA is TGTGCCAGCAGCTTGGGACAGGGAGAGAACGAGCAGTACTTC.

This clone came up once. The chain carries TRBV19 and TRBJ2-3, with TRBD1 as a possible D gene (5 bases). V was clipped by 8 bases and J by 1 base, with 13 bases between them. The CDR3 runs to 14 residues. In germline, CDR1 is LNHDA, CDR2 SQIVND (reference sequence). The CDR3 DNA reads as TGTGCCAGTGGAACTAAGGGGCGCACAGATACGCAGTATTTT. This encodes CASGTKGRTDTQYF.

This CDR3 is CASSNRRDGPDTQYF. Here the CDR3 DNA reads TGTGCCAGTAGTAACCGGCGGGATGGGCCAGATACGCAGTATTTT. This rearrangement joins TRBV19 to TRBJ2-3, with D tentatively TRBD2 (6 bases). This CDR3 region has 15 residues. The germline V gene encodes CDR1 LNHDA and CDR2 SQIVND (reference sequence). Trimming took off 4 bases at V and 4 bases at J, with 15 bases between the two ends.

The V gene is TRBV4-1, the J gene TRBJ2-1; TRBD1 matches 8 bases. The CDR3 extends over 16 amino acids. The V gene end was trimmed by 0 bases and the J gene end by 7 bases; junction bases not matched to a gene: 8. Germline CDR1 reads MGHRA; CDR2 reads YSYEKL. In DNA form, the CDR3 reads TGCGCCAGCAGCCAAGATCCCCAGGGGGCTCTAAATGAGCAGTTCTTC. The encoded protein is CASSQDPQGALNEQFF.

This chain links TRBV7-9 with TRBJ2-3, with 8 bases lining up with TRBD2. The CDR3 totals 13 residues. From germline, CDR1 is SEHNR and CDR2 FQNEAQ (reference sequence). Trimming at V came to 3 bases and at J to 4 bases, leaving 0 bases not matched to a gene. CDR3 region: CASSFGRADTQYF. CDR3 bases: TGTGCCAGCAGCTTCGGGAGGGCAGATACGCAGTATTTT.

V and J are TRBV29-1 and TRBJ1-2; D is perhaps TRBD1 (6 bases). Per the germline V gene, CDR1 is SQVTM and CDR2 is ANQGSEA. V was cut by 4 bases and J by 0 bases, with 15 bases left in between. CDR3 length equals 15 residues. CDR3 nucleotide sequence: TGCAGCGTTGCCACCTCAGGGGAAGCTAACTATGGCTACACCTTC. Its protein is CSVATSGEANYGYTF.

CDR3 sequence reads: CASSATRLGAYEQYF. The DNA for the CDR3 is TGTGCCAGCAGTGCCACCCGGTTAGGGGCCTACGAGCAGTACTTC. This chain links TRBV27 with TRBJ2-7; possible D gene TRBD1, 5 bases. The CDR3 consists of 15 residues. Looked up from germline, CDR1 is MNHEY and CDR2 is SMNVEV (reference sequence). Deletions cut 5 bases from V and 2 bases from J, with 16 bases between.

V usage is TRBV6-5 and J usage is TRBJ1-4; D is perhaps TRBD1 (5 bases). This CDR3 contains 14 residues. Germline CDR1 and CDR2: MNHEY and SVGAGI. Trimming shortened V by 8 bases and J by 7 bases, and 17 bases separated the two germline ends. In DNA form, the CDR3 reads TGTGCCAGCGGCACCGCGACAGCGCCTGAAAAACTGTTTTTT. Its translation: CASGTATAPEKLFF.

This clone was seen just once. The chain links TRBV28 to TRBJ2-3; D perhaps matches TRBD2 (6 bases). V was cut by 3 bases and J by 5 bases, with 12 bases left in between. Germline V lookup: CDR1 MDHEN, CDR2 SYDVKM. The CDR3 runs to 14 residues. CDR3 DNA sequence: TGTGCCAGCAGTTTTCGGCAGGGAGGAGATACGCAGTATTTT. Its protein product is CASSFRQGGDTQYF.